The table lists the clone carrying this T cell receptor (beta chain) with a few counts. Its antigen is still unknown. The sample belongs to a study of T cells in Graves' hyperthyroidism and ophthalmopathy. The length of the CDR3 is 15 residues. Trimming stripped 1 base from V and 3 bases from J, with 8 bases between. From germline, CDR1 is KGHDR and CDR2 SFDVKD. RNA transcripts were the template for amplifying TCR beta CDR3 regions. Researchers ran a first-round RT-PCR on the TCR CDR3 using the HTBI primer set. MiXCR, run by TCRdb on the multiplex PCR reads, gives a single entry per CDR3 protein. The sample has 380,000 or so distinct CDR3 sequences; roughly 14% are singletons. Participants, patients aged 18 to 65, had newly diagnosed hyperthyroidism with a duration under 2 months. Whole-study results and caveats: The model predicted ophthalmopathy a median roughly six months before onset.

This chain uses TRBV24-1 with TRBJ2-2; D ambiguous. Material for sequencing was blood. The TCR was taken from a man aged 30 to 39 with Graves' hyperthyroidism that later progressed to Graves' ophthalmopathy. Written as DNA, the CDR3 is TGTGCCACCAGTGATTTAGGCACGGACACCGGGGAGCTGTTTTTT. The encoded protein is CATSDLGTDTGELFF.